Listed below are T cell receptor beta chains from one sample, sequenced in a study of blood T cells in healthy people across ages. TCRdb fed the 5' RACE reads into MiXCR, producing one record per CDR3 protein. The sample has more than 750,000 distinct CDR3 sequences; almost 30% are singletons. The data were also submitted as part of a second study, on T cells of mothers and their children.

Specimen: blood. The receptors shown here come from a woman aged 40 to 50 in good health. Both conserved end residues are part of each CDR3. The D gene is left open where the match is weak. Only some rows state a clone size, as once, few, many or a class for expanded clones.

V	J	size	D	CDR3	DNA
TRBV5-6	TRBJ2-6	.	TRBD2	CASSRWGGPTLTGANVLTF	TGTGCCAGCAGCCGGTGGGGGGGTCCTACCCTCACTGGGGCCAACGTCCTGACTTTC
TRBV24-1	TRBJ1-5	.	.	CATSEAGRMDQPQHF	TGTGCCACCAGTGAGGCTGGACGGATGGATCAGCCCCAGCATTTT
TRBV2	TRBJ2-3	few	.	CASSDRRTKQTQYF	TGTGCCAGCAGTGATAGGAGAACTAAACAGACGCAGTATTTT
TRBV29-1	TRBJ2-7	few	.	CSVLRFDAGLVSYEQYF	TGCAGCGTTCTTCGATTTGATGCGGGACTGGTCTCCTACGAGCAGTACTTC
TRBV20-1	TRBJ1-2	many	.	CSAITGQGYGYTF	TGCAGTGCTATAACAGGGCAAGGCTATGGCTACACCTTC
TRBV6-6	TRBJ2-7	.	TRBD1	CASSYLKTGAEQYF	TGTGCCAGCAGTTACCTTAAAACAGGGGCCGAGCAGTACTTC
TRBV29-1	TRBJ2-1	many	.	CSVGGAGGLIYNEQFF	TGCAGCGTTGGAGGGGCAGGGGGGTTGATCTACAATGAGCAGTTCTTC
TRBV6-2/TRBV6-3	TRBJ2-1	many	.	CASRTPIGEQFF	TGTGCCAGCAGAACACCGATCGGGGAGCAGTTCTTC
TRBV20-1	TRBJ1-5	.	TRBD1	CSARAYRGLSNQSQHF	TGTAGTGCTAGAGCCTACAGGGGCCTTAGCAATCAGTCCCAGCATTTT
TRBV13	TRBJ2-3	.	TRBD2	CASSLPTSGGAPTDTQYF	TGTGCCAGCAGCCTGCCGACTAGCGGGGGGGCCCCCACAGATACGCAGTATTTT
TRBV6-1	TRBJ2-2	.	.	CASSNFGTGELFF	TGTGCCAGCAGTAATTTCGGCACCGGGGAGCTGTTTTTT
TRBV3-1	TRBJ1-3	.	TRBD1	CASSFEDTGAGNTIYF	TGTGCCAGCAGCTTTGAAGATACAGGGGCTGGAAACACCATATATTTT
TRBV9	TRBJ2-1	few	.	CASSVGGGARNEQFF	TGTGCCAGCAGCGTAGGTGGGGGGGCCCGCAATGAGCAGTTCTTC
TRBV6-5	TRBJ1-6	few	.	CASSYEPGTNSPLHF	TGTGCCAGCAGCTATGAGCCGGGGACAAATTCACCCCTCCACTTT
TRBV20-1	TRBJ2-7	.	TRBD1	CSARYTGTALYEQYF	TGCAGTGCTAGATACACCGGGACAGCTTTATACGAGCAGTACTTC
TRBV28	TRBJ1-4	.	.	CASSFHGTNEKLFF	TGTGCCAGCAGTTTTCATGGGACTAATGAAAAACTGTTTTTT
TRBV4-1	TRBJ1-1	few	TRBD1	CASSQRQGTTEAFF	TGCGCCAGCAGCCAGAGACAGGGGACGACTGAAGCTTTCTTT
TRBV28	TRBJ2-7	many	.	CASTYGGLGYEQYF	TGTGCCAGCACCTACGGGGGGCTAGGCTACGAGCAGTACTTC
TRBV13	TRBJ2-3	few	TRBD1	CASSSEQGNTDTQYF	TGTGCCAGCAGCTCCGAACAGGGGAACACAGATACGCAGTATTTT
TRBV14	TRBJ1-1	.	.	CASSQVPATLNTEAFF	TGTGCCAGCAGCCAAGTCCCCGCGACGTTGAACACTGAAGCTTTCTTT
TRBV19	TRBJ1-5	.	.	CASSTLRQTGDQPQHF	TGTGCCAGTAGTACTCTCCGACAGACAGGTGATCAGCCCCAGCATTTT
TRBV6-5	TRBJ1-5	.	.	CASSYSSYQPQHF	TGTGCCAGCAGTTACTCGAGTTATCAGCCCCAGCATTTT
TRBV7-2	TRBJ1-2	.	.	CASSGGSSYYGYTF	TGTGCCAGCAGCGGGGGTTCGTCTTACTATGGCTACACCTTC
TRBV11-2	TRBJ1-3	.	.	CASSLGAASGNTIYF	TGTGCCAGCAGCTTGGGGGCTGCCTCTGGAAACACCATATATTTT
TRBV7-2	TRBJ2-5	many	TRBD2	CASSPGWGSGDQETQYF	TGTGCCAGCAGCCCCGGTTGGGGTAGCGGGGACCAAGAGACCCAGTACTTC
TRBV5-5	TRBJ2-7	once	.	CASSFRDGDLYEQYF	TGTGCCAGCAGCTTTAGGGACGGAGACCTCTACGAGCAGTACTTC
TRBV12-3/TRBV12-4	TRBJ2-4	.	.	CASSRLPLAKNIQYF	TGTGCCAGCAGCCGACTCCCACTTGCCAAAAACATTCAGTACTTC